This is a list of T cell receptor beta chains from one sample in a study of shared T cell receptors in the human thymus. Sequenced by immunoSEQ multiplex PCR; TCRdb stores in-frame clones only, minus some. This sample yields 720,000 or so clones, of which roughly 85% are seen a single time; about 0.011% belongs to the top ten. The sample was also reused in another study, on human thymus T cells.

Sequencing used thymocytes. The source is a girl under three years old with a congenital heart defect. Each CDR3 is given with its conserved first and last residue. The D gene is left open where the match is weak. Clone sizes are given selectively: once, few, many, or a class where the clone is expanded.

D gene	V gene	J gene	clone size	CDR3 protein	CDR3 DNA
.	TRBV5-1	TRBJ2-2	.	CASSFGNNSSGELFF	TGCGCCAGCAGCTTCGGGAACAATAGCTCCGGGGAGCTGTTTTTT
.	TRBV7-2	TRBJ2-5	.	CASSPPDRRNGETQYF	TGTGCCAGCAGCCCCCCTGACCGACGTAACGGGGAGACCCAGTACTTC
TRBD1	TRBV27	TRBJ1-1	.	CARGGQGLNTEAFF	TGTGCCAGGGGAGGACAGGGATTGAACACTGAAGCTTTCTTT
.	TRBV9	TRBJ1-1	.	CASSPKKRPGEWGTEAFF	TGTGCCAGCAGCCCTAAGAAGAGGCCAGGGGAATGGGGGACTGAAGCTTTCTTT
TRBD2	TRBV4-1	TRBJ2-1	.	CASSQDRPSGDNEQFF	TGCGCCAGCAGCCAAGATCGGCCTAGCGGGGACAATGAGCAGTTCTTC
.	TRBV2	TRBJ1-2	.	CASSDSRGIGYTF	TGTGCCAGCAGTGATAGCAGGGGAATCGGCTACACCTTC
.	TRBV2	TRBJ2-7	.	CATRDLLSYEQYF	TGTGCCACCCGGGACTTGCTTTCCTACGAGCAGTACTTC
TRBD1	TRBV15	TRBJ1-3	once	CATSRDEGALSGNTIYF	TGTGCCACCAGCAGAGATGAGGGGGCGCTCTCTGGAAACACCATATATTTT
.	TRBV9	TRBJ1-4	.	CASSSPGLELLFF	TGTGCCAGCAGCTCCCCCGGGTTGGAATTACTGTTTTTT
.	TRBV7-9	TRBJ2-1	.	CASSPGKEAGKTYNEQFF	TGTGCCAGCAGCCCCGGGAAAGAGGCGGGGAAGACCTACAATGAGCAGTTCTTC
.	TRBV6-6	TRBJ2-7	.	CASSLLIRSYEQYF	TGTGCCAGCAGCCTACTGATCCGCTCCTACGAGCAGTACTTC
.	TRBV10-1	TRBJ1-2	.	CASSAANGGYTF	TGCGCCAGCAGTGCCGCTAACGGTGGCTACACCTTC
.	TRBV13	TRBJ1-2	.	CASSSFGIGYGYTF	TGTGCCAGCAGCTCCTTCGGGATAGGCTATGGCTACACCTTC
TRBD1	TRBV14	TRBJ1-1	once	CASSPGQGNTEAFF	TGTGCCAGCAGCCCCGGACAGGGTAACACTGAAGCTTTCTTT
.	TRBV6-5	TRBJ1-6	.	CASSYGAAIDSPLHF	TGTGCCAGCAGTTACGGGGCCGCTATTGATTCACCCCTCCACTTT
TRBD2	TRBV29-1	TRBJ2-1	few	CSVLPRLAGAISYNEQFF	TGCAGCGTTCTACCCAGACTAGCGGGGGCCATCTCCTACAATGAGCAGTTCTTC
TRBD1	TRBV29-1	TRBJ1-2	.	CSVSGTGGSDYGYTF	TGCAGCGTTTCCGGGACAGGGGGCTCGGACTATGGCTACACCTTC
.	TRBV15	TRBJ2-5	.	CATSRAPKILDSRKEETQYF	TGTGCCACCAGCCGAGCGCCCAAGATATTAGACAGCAGGAAAGAAGAGACCCAGTACTTC
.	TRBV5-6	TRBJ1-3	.	CASSLGAGLGNTIYF	TGTGCCAGCAGCTTGGGGGCAGGGTTAGGAAACACCATATATTTT
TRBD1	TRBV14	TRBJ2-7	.	CASSQETDRDRASYEQYF	TGTGCCAGCAGCCAAGAAACAGACCGGGACAGGGCCTCCTACGAGCAGTACTTC
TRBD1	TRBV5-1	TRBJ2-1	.	CASRDRVYNEQFF	TGCGCCAGCCGGGACAGGGTATACAATGAGCAGTTCTTC
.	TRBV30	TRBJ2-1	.	CAWNFRDSSYNEQFF	TGTGCCTGGAATTTTCGGGATAGCTCCTACAATGAGCAGTTCTTC
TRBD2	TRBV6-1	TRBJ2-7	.	CASSELRGGSYEQYF	TGTGCCAGCAGTGAATTGAGGGGAGGGTCCTACGAGCAGTACTTC
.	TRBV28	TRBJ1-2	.	CASSLTGVNYGYTF	TGTGCCAGCAGTTTAACGGGGGTGAACTATGGCTACACCTTC
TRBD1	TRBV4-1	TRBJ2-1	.	CASSRPPGQWDSYNEQFF	TGCGCCAGCAGCCGGCCACCGGGACAGTGGGACTCCTACAATGAGCAGTTCTTC
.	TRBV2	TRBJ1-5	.	CASSEVEGRGNQPQHF	TGTGCCAGCAGTGAAGTGGAGGGTAGGGGCAATCAGCCCCAGCATTTT
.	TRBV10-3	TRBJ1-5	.	CAIGRTVYSNQPQHF	TGTGCCATCGGAAGGACAGTTTATAGCAATCAGCCCCAGCATTTT
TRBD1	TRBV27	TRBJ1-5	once	CASSSRQGSLSNQPQHF	TGTGCCAGCAGTTCCCGACAGGGAAGTCTTAGCAATCAGCCCCAGCATTTT